The clone carrying this T cell receptor (beta chain) turned up a few times. TCRdb fed the 5' RACE reads into MiXCR, producing one record per CDR3 protein. The table records around 63,000 distinct CDR3 sequences, roughly 16% of them present only once. This sample was taken from a study of T cells of healthy individuals. V was pared by 3 bases and J by 6 bases, with 7 bases of the junction left unmatched. Per germline, CDR1 DFQATT and CDR2 SNEGSKA (reference sequence). CDR3 length: 15 residues. The clonotype originates from a human donor in good health. The chain joins TRBV20-1 to TRBJ2-1; TRBD1 matches at 11 bases. In DNA, the CDR3 is TGCAGTGCTAGTCATACCGGGACAGGGGGCAATGAGCAGTTCTTC. Translation gives CSASHTGTGGNEQFF.